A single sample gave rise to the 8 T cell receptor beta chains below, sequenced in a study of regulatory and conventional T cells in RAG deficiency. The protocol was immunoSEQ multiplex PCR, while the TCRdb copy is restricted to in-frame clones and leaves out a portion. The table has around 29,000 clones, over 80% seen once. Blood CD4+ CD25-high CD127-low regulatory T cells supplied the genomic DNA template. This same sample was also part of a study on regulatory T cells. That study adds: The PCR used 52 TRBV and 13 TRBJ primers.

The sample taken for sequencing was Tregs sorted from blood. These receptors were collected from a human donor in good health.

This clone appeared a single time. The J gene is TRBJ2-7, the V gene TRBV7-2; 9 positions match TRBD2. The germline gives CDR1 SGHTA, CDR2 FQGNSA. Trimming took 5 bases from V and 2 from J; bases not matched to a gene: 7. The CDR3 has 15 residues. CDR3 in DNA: TGTGCCAGCAGCGAACTAGCGGGCCGAACCTACGAGCAGTACTTC. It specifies CASSELAGRTYEQYF.

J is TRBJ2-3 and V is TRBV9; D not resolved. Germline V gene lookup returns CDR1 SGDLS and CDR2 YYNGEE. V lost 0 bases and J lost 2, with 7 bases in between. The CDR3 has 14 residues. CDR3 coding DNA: TGTGCCAGCAGCGTAGATGGCCACACAGATACGCAGTATTTT. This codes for CASSVDGHTDTQYF.

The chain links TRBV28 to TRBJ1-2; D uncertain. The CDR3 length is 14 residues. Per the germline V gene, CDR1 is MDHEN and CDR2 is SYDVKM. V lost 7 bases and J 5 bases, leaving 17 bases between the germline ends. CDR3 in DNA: TGTGCCAGCACAGACTGGGGTTCTGGGTATGGCTACACCTTC. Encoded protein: CASTDWGSGYGYTF.

CDR3 residues: CASSLEVGEQYF. Here the CDR3 DNA reads TGTGCCAGCAGCTTGGAGGTGGGCGAGCAGTACTTC. V usage is TRBV5-4 and J usage is TRBJ2-7; D ambiguous. The CDR3 runs to 12 residues. The germline gives CDR1 SGHNT, CDR2 YYREEE (reference sequence). Trimming left V 0 bases short and J 6 bases short, with 7 bases between.

CDR3 loop: CAWSVSQGGGYTF. The CDR3 DNA follows: TGTGCCTGGAGTGTAAGCCAGGGAGGCGGCTACACCTTC. The chain combines TRBV30 with TRBJ1-2, with D perhaps matching TRBD1 (5 bases). CDR1 GTSNPN and CDR2 SVGIG come from the germline V gene (reference sequence). This CDR3 spans 13 amino acids. Trimming left V 0 bases short and J 8 bases short, with 13 bases between.

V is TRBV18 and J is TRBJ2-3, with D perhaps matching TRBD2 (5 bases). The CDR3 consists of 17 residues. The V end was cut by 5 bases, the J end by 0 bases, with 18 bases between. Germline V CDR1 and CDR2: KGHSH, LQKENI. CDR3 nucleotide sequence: TGTGCCAGCTCAACTCAAGTACCGCGGGTGAGCACAGATACGCAGTATTTT. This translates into CASSTQVPRVSTDTQYF.

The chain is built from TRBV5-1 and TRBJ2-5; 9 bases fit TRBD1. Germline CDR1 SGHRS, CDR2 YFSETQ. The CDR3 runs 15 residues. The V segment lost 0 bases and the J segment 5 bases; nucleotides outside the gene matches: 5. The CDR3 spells CASSLATGGGETQYF. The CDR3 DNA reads TGCGCCAGCAGCTTGGCCACAGGGGGCGGGGAGACCCAGTACTTC. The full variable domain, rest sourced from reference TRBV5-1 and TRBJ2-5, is KAGVTQTPRYLIKTRGQQVTLSCSPISGHRSVSWYQQTPGQGLQFLFEYFSETQRNKGNFPGRFSGRQFSNSRSEMNVSTLELGDSALYLCASSLATGGGETQYFGPGTRLLVL.

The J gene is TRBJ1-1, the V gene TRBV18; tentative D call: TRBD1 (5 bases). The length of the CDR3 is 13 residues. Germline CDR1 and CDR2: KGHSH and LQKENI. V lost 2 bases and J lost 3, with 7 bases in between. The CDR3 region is CASSPGTYTEAFF. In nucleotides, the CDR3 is TGTGCCAGCTCACCAGGGACCTACACTGAAGCTTTCTTT.